The 19 T cell receptor beta chains listed next were all sequenced from one sample in a study of blood T cells in healthy people across ages. Combining a sample-barcoded 5' primer with a J-beta primer mix, a second PCR ran for about 7 to 11 cycles. Each CDR3 protein is one row after TCRdb ran MiXCR on the 5' RACE reads. This sample has 1.5 million to 2 million distinct CDR3 sequences; about 28% occur once, and the top ten carry roughly 8%. The sample taken for sequencing was blood. The receptors stem from a woman between 25 and 40 years old in good health.

The chain has TRBV3-1 and TRBJ2-1; D is perhaps TRBD1 or TRBD2 (5 bases each). With 5 bases removed from V and 15 bases from J, the gap between germline ends came to 14 bases. Germline lookup yields CDR1 LGHDT and CDR2 YNNKEL (reference sequence). The CDR3 spans 11 residues. The CDR3 spells CASSSGTAGFF. The CDR3 DNA is TGTGCCAGCAGCTCCGGGACGGCGGGGTTCTTC.

This clonotype was seen just once. V and J are TRBV5-1 and TRBJ2-3; D could derive from TRBD1 or TRBD2 (5 bases each). CDR1 and CDR2 (germline): SGHRS, YFSETQ. V was shortened by 3 bases and J by 10 bases, with 18 bases between the two germline ends. This CDR3 spans 14 amino acids. Written as DNA, the CDR3 is TGCGCCAGCAGCTCCCGACTGGGGACGGATGCGCAGTATTTT. This gives the protein CASSSRLGTDAQYF.

The chain carries TRBV29-1 and TRBJ1-5; TRBD1 matches at 8 bases. J gave up 2 bases and V 5 bases, and 2 bases lay outside the gene matches. The germline gives CDR1 SQVTM, CDR2 ANQGSEA. The CDR3 contains 13 residues. This CDR3 is CSVLDRGNQPQHF. The CDR3 coding sequence is TGCAGCGTTTTGGACAGGGGCAATCAGCCCCAGCATTTT.

The CDR3 DNA reads as TGTGCCAGTCGCGGTGGGGGGGGGAGCTCCTACAATGAGCAGTTCTTC. This gives the protein CASRGGGGSSYNEQFF. The chain couples TRBV28 to TRBJ2-1; 7 bases fit TRBD2. Germline CDR1 reads MDHEN; CDR2 reads SYDVKM. This CDR3 comprises 16 residues. V was clipped by 9 bases and J by 0 bases; unmatched bases: 11.

The CDR3: CARILVGRNTGELFF. CDR3 nucleotides: TGCGCCAGGATCTTGGTCGGCAGGAACACCGGGGAGCTGTTTTTT. The V call is TRBV5-1, the J call TRBJ2-2, with D uncertain. V shed 8 bases and J shed 1 base, with 15 bases lying between them. The germline V gene has CDR1 SGHRS and CDR2 YFSETQ. The CDR3 is 15 amino acids.

The chain combines TRBV20-1 with TRBJ2-7; the match to TRBD1 covers 11 bases. The germline V gene encodes CDR1 DFQATT and CDR2 SNEGSKA (reference sequence). V lost 3 bases, J lost 6 bases, and 16 bases stayed unmatched. CDR3 length: 17 amino acids. The CDR3: CSASSPPLDRGRGEQYF. For the CDR3, the DNA is TGCAGTGCTAGCTCACCCCCACTGGACAGGGGGCGGGGCGAGCAGTACTTC.

This clonotype was detected only a few times. The chain recombines TRBV10-3 with TRBJ1-2, with D uncertain. The ends were cut back, 1 base at V and 4 bases at J, with 13 bases in the middle. The CDR3 loop spans 15 amino acids. In germline, CDR1 is ENHRY, CDR2 SYGVKD. The DNA for the CDR3 is TGTGCCATCAGTGAGTTGGAAGGCAGCGGCTATGGCTACACCTTC. Translating gives CAISELEGSGYGYTF.

This sequence joins TRBV7-2 and TRBJ2-5; 8 nucleotides match TRBD2. The CDR3 sequence is 16 residues long. Losses at the gene ends were 6 bases for V and 5 bases for J; bases not matched to a gene: 14. Germline CDR1 and CDR2: SGHTA and FQGNSA. CDR3 amino acids: CASSGGRLAGKETQYF. The CDR3 nucleotides are TGTGCCAGCAGTGGGGGGAGATTAGCGGGAAAGGAGACCCAGTACTTC. Drawing the rest from reference TRBV7-2 and TRBJ2-5, the complete variable domain is GAGVSQSPSNKVTEKGKDVELRCDPISGHTALYWYRQSLGQGLEFLIYFQGNSAPDKSGLPSDRFSAERTGGSVSTLTIQRTQQEDSAVYLCASSGGRLAGKETQYFGPGTRLLVL.

Here the CDR3 reads CASSADGREDTQYF. CDR3 bases: TGTGCCAGCAGTGCCGACGGGAGGGAAGATACGCAGTATTTT. V gene TRBV11-3 combines with J gene TRBJ2-3, with 8 bases that match TRBD2. V lost 6 bases, J lost 5 bases, and 7 bases stayed unmatched. CDR3 length equals 14 residues. In germline, CDR1 is SGHNT, CDR2 YENEEA.

This clonotype was picked up many times. The rearrangement uses TRBV6-5 and TRBJ2-4; the match to TRBD1 covers 7 bases. Trimming removed 6 bases from V and 12 bases from J; junction bases left unmatched: 17. CDR1 and CDR2 from the germline V gene are MNHEY and SVGAGI. The length of the CDR3 is 15 residues. CDR3 nucleotide sequence: TGTGCCAGCAGGCCTTACCCCACCGGGACAGCTTATCAGTACTTC. Protein sequence: CASRPYPTGTAYQYF.

This clonotype was seen ten or more times. The V call is TRBV25-1, the J call TRBJ2-4; D is perhaps TRBD1 (6 bases). This CDR3 has 16 residues. CDR1 and CDR2 (germline): MGHDK, SYGVNS. The germline V and J ends were trimmed by 1 base and 0 bases, with 10 bases remaining between them. CDR3 residues: CASSEFPGVAKNIQYF. CDR3 nucleotides: TGTGCCAGCAGTGAATTCCCAGGGGTAGCCAAAAACATTCAGTACTTC.

This clonotype was picked up many times. The gene calls are TRBV11-2 and TRBJ2-7, with 8 bases fitting TRBD1. With 5 bases clipped from V and 6 bases from J, the junction kept 9 bases outside the gene matches. The CDR3 totals 14 residues. CDR1 is SGHAT and CDR2 is FQNNGV in the germline V gene. This CDR3 reads CASSADPTGAEQYF. CDR3 sequence (DNA): TGTGCCAGCAGCGCCGACCCGACAGGGGCCGAGCAGTACTTC.

The chain recombines TRBV5-6 with TRBJ1-6; D might be TRBD1 (6 bases). Germline-derived CDR1 and CDR2 are SGHDT and YYEEEE. V was trimmed by 2 bases and J by 7 bases, leaving 10 bases between them. The CDR3 consists of 14 residues. Written as DNA, the CDR3 is TGTGCCAGCAGCTTCAGGACAGAGAATTCACCCCTCCACTTT. This codes for CASSFRTENSPLHF.

Ten or more counts support this clonotype. The chain has TRBV4-1 and TRBJ2-5, with a weak D call TRBD2 (6 bases). Between the trimmed V and J ends, which lost 1 base and 1 base, there was a span of 10 bases. The CDR3 is 15 amino acids. Looked up from germline, CDR1 is MGHRA and CDR2 is YSYEKL. CDR3 nucleotide sequence: TGCGCCAGCAGCCAAGTCCCGGGAGTCCAAGAGACCCAGTACTTC. This sequence encodes CASSQVPGVQETQYF.

This chain links TRBV25-1 with TRBJ2-1, with 8 positions matching TRBD2. V was clipped by 1 base and J by 8 bases; unmatched bases: 10. CDR3 length: 16 residues. From germline, CDR1 is MGHDK and CDR2 SYGVNS. The CDR3 loop reads CASSEWGRGAGDEQFF. CDR3 DNA sequence: TGTGCCAGCAGTGAATGGGGGCGGGGGGCCGGGGATGAGCAGTTCTTC.

This chain joins TRBV7-2 and TRBJ2-5, with a weak D call TRBD1 (6 bases). The V end was cut by 1 base, the J end by 11 bases, with 17 bases between. The CDR3 spans 14 residues. Germline V gene sequence: CDR1 SGHTA, CDR2 FQGNSA. The CDR3 DNA reads as TGTGCCAGCAGCTTAGATCTTGGGGACAATGAGCAGTACTTC. Its protein is CASSLDLGDNEQYF.

In this sample, this clonotype turned up a few times. The chain is built from TRBV18 and TRBJ1-1; D gene unclear. The V end lost 3 bases, the J end lost 2 bases, and 13 bases lay between the germline ends. Per the germline V gene, CDR1 is KGHSH and CDR2 is LQKENI. There are 15 residues in the CDR3. In DNA form, the CDR3 reads TGTGCCAGCTCACCCTCGGCCCAAACAAACACTGAAGCTTTCTTT. This encodes CASSPSAQTNTEAFF.

On this clonotype itself: A read error may explain this, as a much larger clone is one base away. The V call is TRBV4-3, the J call TRBJ2-7; 7 nucleotides agree with TRBD2. CDR1 LGHNA and CDR2 YSLEER come from the germline V gene. This CDR3 comprises 16 residues. With 0 bases clipped from V and 3 bases from J, the junction kept 8 bases outside the gene matches. The CDR3 protein is CASSQDGAGGSYEQYF. The CDR3 DNA sequence: TGCGCCAGCAGCCAAGATGGAGCGGGCGGGAGCTACGAGCAGTACTTC.

This clonotype was counted many times. Since a much larger clone is just one base distant, this may be a read error. The J gene is TRBJ2-1, the V gene TRBV11-2; D gene ambiguous. The CDR3 sequence is 10 residues long. Germline CDR1 SGHAT, CDR2 FQNNGV. Trimming shortened V by 5 bases and J by 7 bases, and 3 bases separated the two germline ends. The CDR3 region is CASSMNEQFF. The CDR3 DNA reads TGTGCCAGCAGCATGAATGAGCAGTTCTTC.